This T cell receptor beta chain was sequenced for a study of breast tumors, draining lymph nodes, adjacent tissues. TCRdb called the multiplex PCR reads again in MiXCR, with one record for every CDR3 protein. The top ten clones hold roughly 2.8% of a sample with about 150,000 distinct CDR3 sequences, 20% to 25% of them seen once. Study-level findings and limits: Tumor and nontumor repertoires were significantly more similar in luminal-like than in basal-like breast cancer. Data fit most tumor T cells coming from lymph node, expanding in tumor. Compared with lymph nodes, tumors were less diverse; compared with nontumor tissue, more. Data only fit, rather than demonstrated, lymph node origin of most tumor T cells.

In its sample, this clonotype was seen many times. The antigen is not known. Breast cancer patients provided tissue from their axillary draining lymph nodes. This TCR came from a female donor with breast cancer. Some clones in this sample may be carry-over from other donors' samples. The sample consisted of axillary lymph node tissue.

CDR3 bases: TGTGCCAGCAACCTGGGACAGAGCTCCTACAATGAGCAGTTCTTC. This codes for CASNLGQSSYNEQFF. The V call is TRBV12-3 or TRBV12-4, the J call TRBJ2-1; TRBD1 matches at 7 bases. Unmatched junction bases numbered 6, after V lost 7 bases and J lost 0 bases. CDR3 length: 15 amino acids.